This record looks at one TCR beta chain sequence and its context. These data come from a study of control samples from healthy donors and cancer patients. Libraries were prepared by immunoSEQ multiplex PCR; TCRdb keeps only in-frame clonotypes and omits some of them. The sample includes roughly 80,000 clones, roughly 89% of them seen just once. CDR1 and CDR2 from the germline V gene are SGDLS and YYNGEE. The CDR3 contains 16 residues. Deletions cut 2 bases from V and 2 bases from J, with 16 bases between. The rearrangement uses TRBV9 and TRBJ1-2; a possible D gene is TRBD1 (5 bases). Sequencing was performed on blood. The clonotype originates from a man between 45 and 60 years old in good health. CDR3: CASSVGGSSSNYGYTF. In DNA form, the CDR3 reads TGTGCCAGCAGCGTGGGGGGTTCCTCCTCGAACTATGGCTACACCTTC.